These 24 T cell receptor beta chains were sequenced from one sample in a study of T-cell memory formation after mild COVID-19 (dated by TCRdb to the early 2020s). Library method: 5' RACE. TCRdb records Illumina NovaSeq 6000 as the sequencer. In TCRdb, the public reads were trimmed at Q25 with fastp and aligned with MiXCR, with productive beta chains retained. Duplicate CDR3 protein sequences are folded into a single record with the most common DNA and genes. This sample has roughly 550,000 distinct CDR3 sequences in its table, and roughly 22% of those were observed once. The ten largest clones take up approximately 12% of the sample. The sequencing sample was made of PBMCs or a T cell subset sorted from them (not recorded which). These receptors were collected from an adult woman who had mild COVID-19 (a few samples of this study predate the infection). The sample titles of this study are shuffled in the database, so cell type and time point are left out; the donor was told from shared clones.

The J gene is TRBJ2-1, the V gene TRBV24-1; D is unresolved. Deletions cut 5 bases from V and 0 bases from J, with 10 bases between. Germline CDR1 and CDR2: KGHDR and SFDVKD. CDR3 length: 15 residues. CDR3 in amino acids: CATSGKASSYNEQFF. CDR3 in DNA: TGTGCCACCAGTGGGAAGGCGAGCTCCTACAATGAGCAGTTCTTC.

This clonotype was found a few times. The chain is built from TRBV18 and TRBJ2-1, with 10 bases fitting TRBD2. The CDR3 runs 17 residues. Germline V gene sequence: CDR1 KGHSH, CDR2 LQKENI. The V segment lost 4 bases and the J segment 2 bases; nucleotides outside the gene matches: 8. CDR3 nucleotides: TGTGCCAGCTCACTGAAACTAGCGGGGATCACCTACAATGAGCAGTTCTTC. This encodes CASSLKLAGITYNEQFF. Full variable domain (remainder filled in from reference TRBV18 and TRBJ2-1): NAGVMQNPRHLVRRRGQEARLRCSPMKGHSHVYWYRQLPEEGLKFMVYLQKENIIDESGMPKERFSAEFPKEGPSILRIQQVVRGDSAAYFCASSLKLAGITYNEQFFGPGTRLTVL.

The sample holds one count of this clonotype. The chain joins TRBV7-9 to TRBJ1-5; TRBD1 aligns across 8 bases. The ends lost 5 bases at V and 2 bases at J; junction bases unmatched: 14. There are 18 residues in the CDR3. Germline assignment: CDR1 SEHNR and CDR2 FQNEAQ (reference sequence). CDR3 region: CASSRGQGFLRGNQPQHF. In DNA, the CDR3 is TGTGCCAGCAGCCGTGGACAGGGTTTCCTTAGGGGCAATCAGCCCCAGCATTTT.

This clonotype was detected only a few times. V gene TRBV6-6 combines with J gene TRBJ2-7; possibly TRBD1 or TRBD2 for D (5 bases each). V lost 8 bases and J lost 3, with 8 bases in between. This CDR3 is built from 11 residues. Germline V lookup: CDR1 MNHNY, CDR2 SVGAGI (reference sequence). The CDR3 loop reads CASGAGYEQYF. DNA for the CDR3: TGTGCCAGCGGGGCGGGCTACGAGCAGTACTTC.

This clonotype came up a few times. The chain is built from TRBV5-1 and TRBJ1-2; maybe TRBD1 (5 bases). CDR3 length: 14 amino acids. Germline CDR1 and CDR2: SGHRS and YFSETQ. The V end lost 2 bases, the J end lost 8 bases, and 16 bases lay between the germline ends. CDR3: CASSFGRVAEGYTF. CDR3 sequence (DNA): TGCGCCAGCAGCTTCGGCAGGGTAGCGGAGGGCTACACCTTC.

This clonotype appeared a few times. One end of the junction varies from germline; a read error may be responsible. The genes are TRBV7-7 and TRBJ2-2, with D maybe TRBD2 (6 bases). Germline V gene sequence: CDR1 SSHAT, CDR2 FNYEAQ (reference sequence). The CDR3 is 17 residues long. The CDR3 sequence is CASSLGLLPGSAGELFF. CDR3 nucleotides: TGTGCTAGCAGCTTAGGACTTTTACCCGGGAGCGCCGGGGAGCTGTTTTTT.

This clonotype was picked up a small number of times. The V gene is TRBV12-3 or TRBV12-4, the J gene TRBJ2-3; tentative D call: TRBD2 (5 bases). The CDR3 extends over 15 amino acids. Trimming cost V 6 bases and J 0 bases, with 13 bases left between them. CDR3 coding DNA: TGTGCCAGCAGGCCTGCGAGGACTAGCACAGATACGCAGTATTTT. Protein product: CASRPARTSTDTQYF.

V and J are TRBV20-1 and TRBJ2-3; the match to TRBD2 covers 8 bases. V was pared by 2 bases and J by 3 bases, with 4 bases of the junction left unmatched. Germline CDR1 is DFQATT and CDR2 is SNEGSKA (reference sequence). The CDR3 contains 14 residues. For the CDR3, the DNA is TGCAGTGCTAGACTCGGGGGGGGTACAGATACGCAGTATTTT. It translates to CSARLGGGTDTQYF.

This clonotype was counted ten times or more. This rearrangement joins TRBV20-1 to TRBJ1-1, with D unresolved. In germline, CDR1 is DFQATT, CDR2 SNEGSKA (reference sequence). Trimming took 2 bases from V and 5 from J, leaving 15 bases between them. The CDR3 covers 14 residues. Here the CDR3 reads CSARSAGGGTEAFF. In DNA form, the CDR3 reads TGCAGTGCTAGAAGCGCGGGTGGAGGAACTGAAGCTTTCTTT.

This clonotype has just a few counts. The gene calls are TRBV12-3 or TRBV12-4 and TRBJ2-1; 12 positions match TRBD1. V was pared by 6 bases and J by 10 bases, with 4 bases of the junction left unmatched. There are 13 residues in the CDR3. CDR3 protein: CASRPGTGGEQFF. For the CDR3, the DNA is TGTGCCAGCAGACCGGGGACAGGGGGCGAGCAGTTCTTC.

The gene calls are TRBV5-5 and TRBJ1-4, with D perhaps TRBD1 (6 bases). Germline V gives CDR1 SGHKS, CDR2 YYEKEE (reference sequence). There are 13 residues in the CDR3. Trimming left V 2 bases short and J 4 bases short, with 6 bases between. The CDR3: CASSFRGNEKLFF. CDR3 nucleotides: TGTGCCAGCAGCTTCAGGGGTAATGAAAAACTGTTTTTT. Together with reference TRBV5-5 and TRBJ1-4, the CDR3 gives the full variable domain: DAGVTQSPTHLIKTRGQQVTLRCSPISGHKSVSWYQQVLGQGPQFIFQYYEKEERGRGNFPDRFSARQFPNYSSELNVNALLLGDSALYLCASSFRGNEKLFFGSGTQLSVL.

The V call is TRBV6-5, the J call TRBJ1-5, with a possible D match to TRBD1 (5 bases). The CDR3 has 13 amino acids. CDR1 MNHEY and CDR2 SVGAGI come from the germline V gene. With 5 bases removed from V and 12 bases from J, the gap between germline ends came to 17 bases. CDR3 sequence reads: CASSRTREGYQHF. The DNA of the CDR3 is TGTGCCAGCAGTCGGACCAGGGAAGGGTACCAGCATTTT.

The chain is built from TRBV18 and TRBJ2-7, with D unclear. The V end lost 3 bases, the J end lost 1 base, and 13 bases lay between the germline ends. The CDR3 spans 15 residues. The germline gives CDR1 KGHSH, CDR2 LQKENI. The CDR3 loop reads CASSPRTDPSYEQYF. Written as DNA, the CDR3 is TGTGCCAGCTCACCCCGGACGGACCCTTCCTACGAGCAGTACTTC. Based on the CDR3 plus reference TRBV18 and TRBJ2-7, the full variable domain is NAGVMQNPRHLVRRRGQEARLRCSPMKGHSHVYWYRQLPEEGLKFMVYLQKENIIDESGMPKERFSAEFPKEGPSILRIQQVVRGDSAAYFCASSPRTDPSYEQYFGPGTRLTVT.

The rearrangement links TRBV25-1 to TRBJ1-1, with D perhaps matching TRBD1 (5 bases). V lost 3 bases and J 6 bases, leaving 8 bases between the germline ends. Germline CDR1 MGHDK, CDR2 SYGVNS. The CDR3 covers 12 residues. CDR3 residues: CASSDLTAEAFF. DNA for the CDR3: TGTGCCAGCAGTGATTTGACAGCTGAAGCTTTCTTT.

This chain uses TRBV6-1 with TRBJ1-2, with TRBD1 matching over 9 bases. V gave up 6 bases and J gave up 4 bases; unmatched junction bases: 18. The CDR3 sequence is 18 residues long. In germline, CDR1 is MNHNS, CDR2 SASEGT. CDR3 region: CASSRGGGQGFLIYGYTF. CDR3 bases: TGTGCCAGCAGCCGCGGGGGGGGACAGGGTTTTCTTATCTATGGCTACACCTTC.

This clonotype was picked up a small number of times. The chain has TRBV12-3 or TRBV12-4 and TRBJ2-1, with 7 bases that match TRBD1. V was clipped by 5 bases and J by 10 bases; unmatched bases: 8. The CDR3 is 13 amino acids. The CDR3 sequence: CASSQGEGGEQFF. The DNA of the CDR3 is TGTGCCAGCAGTCAGGGGGAAGGTGGGGAGCAGTTCTTC.

Here the CDR3 reads CSAADTLTDTQYF. In DNA form, the CDR3 reads TGCAGTGCTGCCGATACCCTCACAGATACGCAGTATTTT. This chain connects TRBV20-1 to TRBJ2-3; D is undetermined. Germline V gene sequence: CDR1 DFQATT, CDR2 SNEGSKA (reference sequence). V lost 5 bases and J lost 2, with 11 bases in between. The CDR3 spans 13 residues.

V usage is TRBV11-2 and J usage is TRBJ2-2, with D perhaps TRBD2 (5 bases). V lost 5 bases to trimming and J lost 5 bases, with 12 bases between them. This CDR3 has 14 amino acids. CDR1 SGHAT and CDR2 FQNNGV come from the germline V gene. For the CDR3, the DNA is TGTGCCAGCAGCCCGCAGGAGGTTACCGGGGAGCTGTTTTTT. Amino acids: CASSPQEVTGELFF.

There are a few counts of this clonotype. The chain joins TRBV29-1 to TRBJ2-7; D is ambiguous. The V gene lost 4 bases and the J gene lost 2 bases, with 12 bases spanning the gap. Germline CDR1 is SQVTM and CDR2 is ANQGSEA. The CDR3 extends over 13 amino acids. The CDR3 spells CSVGLGRTYEQYF. CDR3 in DNA: TGCAGCGTTGGGTTGGGCCGAACCTACGAGCAGTACTTC.

The genes are TRBV2 and TRBJ2-3; D is uncertain. V was pared by 4 bases and J by 2 bases, with 10 bases between. CDR1 and CDR2 (germline): SNHLY, FYNNEI. The CDR3 has 14 amino acids. CDR3 coding DNA: TGTGCCAGCAGTGGGATAAGCGACACAGATACGCAGTATTTT. Its translation: CASSGISDTDTQYF.

This clonotype was counted only a few times. The chain links TRBV5-1 to TRBJ2-7; D possibly corresponds to TRBD2 (6 bases). The germline CDR1 and CDR2 sequences are SGHRS and YFSETQ. CDR3 size: 14 residues. The V gene lost 4 bases and the J gene lost 0 bases, with 11 bases spanning the gap. CDR3 sequence reads: CASSPGGASYEQYF. The CDR3 DNA reads TGCGCCAGCAGCCCCGGGGGAGCCTCCTACGAGCAGTACTTC.

This clonotype came up many times. CDR3: CASSSRGASPNYEQYF. As DNA, the CDR3 is TGCGCCAGCAGCTCGAGAGGGGCTTCGCCTAATTACGAGCAGTACTTC. The chain uses TRBV5-1 and TRBJ2-7; D may match TRBD1 or TRBD2 (5 bases each). V lost 3 bases and J lost 4, with 20 bases in between. The CDR3 is made up of 16 amino acids. CDR1 is SGHRS and CDR2 is YFSETQ in the germline V gene.

This clonotype was counted a few times. The chain carries TRBV19 and TRBJ2-2; tentatively, D is TRBD1 or TRBD2 (5 bases each). The CDR3 loop spans 13 amino acids. The germline V and J ends were trimmed by 7 bases and 8 bases, with 14 bases remaining between them. The germline V gene has CDR1 LNHDA and CDR2 SQIVND (reference sequence). The CDR3 reads CASNPGASGELFF. CDR3 DNA: TGTGCCAGTAATCCCGGGGCATCAGGGGAGCTGTTTTTT. Supplemented by reference TRBV19 and TRBJ2-2, the full variable domain reads DGGITQSPKYLFRKEGQNVTLSCEQNLNHDAMYWYRQDPGQGLRLIYYSQIVNDFQKGDIAEGYSVSREKKESFPLTVTSAQKNPTAFYLCASNPGASGELFFGEGSRLTVL.

The CDR3 sequence is CASSLNGPSPYGYTF. The CDR3 DNA reads TGCGCCAGCAGCTTGAATGGACCGAGTCCATATGGCTACACCTTC. This chain connects TRBV5-1 to TRBJ1-2; no reliable D call. The germline V and J ends were trimmed by 1 base and 5 bases, with 15 bases remaining between them. The CDR3 totals 15 residues. Germline values: CDR1 SGHRS, CDR2 YFSETQ.